These 24 T cell receptor beta chains were all obtained from the same sample, sequenced in a study of cytomegalovirus exposure and HLA in healthy donors. The PCR used 60 Vbeta and 13 Jbeta primers. Measured with immunoSEQ multiplex PCR; TCRdb has only the in-frame clones, and not every one. The table records approximately 83,000 clones, more than 70% of them present only once. Sequencing input: PBMCs. Every receptor here comes from a man aged 18 to 30 in good health and CMV-seronegative.

This clone was observed a few times. The J gene is TRBJ2-7, the V gene TRBV5-4, with 14 nucleotides matching TRBD2. The CDR3 spans 16 residues. V lost 4 bases to trimming and J lost 0 bases; unmatched junction nucleotides: 3. The germline V gene has CDR1 SGHNT and CDR2 YYREEE (reference sequence). CDR3 sequence: CASSVGTSGSSYEQYF. Written as DNA, the CDR3 is TGTGCCAGCAGCGTTGGGACTAGCGGGAGCTCCTACGAGCAGTACTTC.

This chain joins TRBV19 and TRBJ2-7; maybe TRBD1 (5 bases). CDR3 length: 15 amino acids. V dropped 3 bases and J dropped 0 bases, with 12 bases sitting between them. CDR1 is LNHDA, CDR2 SQIVND, per germline (reference sequence). The DNA of the CDR3 is TGTGCCAGTAGTATGGTAGGGGTTAGCTCCTACGAGCAGTACTTC. This encodes CASSMVGVSSYEQYF.

This clone came up a few times. The gene calls are TRBV6-1 and TRBJ2-2; D ambiguous. CDR1 is MNHNS, CDR2 SASEGT, per germline. V shed 8 bases and J shed 0 bases, with 4 bases lying between them. The CDR3 is 12 residues long. CDR3 DNA sequence: TGTGCCAGCCGGTCGAACACCGGGGAGCTGTTTTTT. Protein product: CASRSNTGELFF.

The V and J genes are TRBV5-1 and TRBJ1-3, with D possibly being TRBD1 (5 bases). The CDR3 loop spans 16 amino acids. CDR1 is SGHRS and CDR2 is YFSETQ in the germline V gene. The V gene lost 0 bases and the J gene lost 0 bases, with 10 bases spanning the gap. CDR3 sequence reads: CASSLGAGLSGNTIYF. The CDR3 DNA is TGCGCCAGCAGCTTGGGAGCAGGGCTCTCTGGAAACACCATATATTTT. The full variable domain, in which reference TRBV5-1 and TRBJ1-3 provide the parts outside the CDR3, is KAGVTQTPRYLIKTRGQQVTLSCSPISGHRSVSWYQQTPGQGLQFLFEYFSETQRNKGNFPGRFSGRQFSNSRSEMNVSTLELGDSALYLCASSLGAGLSGNTIYFGEGSWLTVV.

The J gene is TRBJ2-1, the V gene TRBV4-2; the match to TRBD2 covers 9 bases. This CDR3 is built from 19 residues. Germline assignment: CDR1 LGHNA and CDR2 YNFKEQ. With 1 base clipped from V and 1 base from J, the junction kept 11 bases outside the gene matches. CDR3 region: CASSQGPIAGAHSYNEQFF. In nucleotides, the CDR3 is TGTGCCAGCAGCCAAGGGCCAATAGCGGGGGCCCATTCCTACAATGAGCAGTTCTTC.

The V gene is TRBV18, the J gene TRBJ2-7; 14 positions agree with TRBD2. CDR3 length equals 16 residues. CDR1 and CDR2 (germline): KGHSH, LQKENI. The V segment lost 2 bases and the J segment 2 bases; nucleotides outside the gene matches: 2. The CDR3 is CASSPGTSGGPYEQYF. The CDR3 DNA is TGTGCCAGCTCACCAGGGACTAGCGGGGGCCCCTACGAGCAGTACTTC. The full variable domain, completed using reference TRBV18 and TRBJ2-7, is NAGVMQNPRHLVRRRGQEARLRCSPMKGHSHVYWYRQLPEEGLKFMVYLQKENIIDESGMPKERFSAEFPKEGPSILRIQQVVRGDSAAYFCASSPGTSGGPYEQYFGPGTRLTVT.

Written as DNA, the CDR3 is TGTGCCAGCAGCCCGCAGGGACAGGGGGCTTATGGCTACACCTTC. Its protein product is CASSPQGQGAYGYTF. The J gene is TRBJ1-2, the V gene TRBV7-9, with 12 bases aligning to TRBD1. J gave up 5 bases and V 5 bases, and 6 bases lay outside the gene matches. The CDR3 is made up of 15 amino acids. Germline V lookup: CDR1 SEHNR, CDR2 FQNEAQ (reference sequence).

CDR3 sequence reads: CASRSFPGGNTEAFF. Here the CDR3 DNA reads TGTGCCAGCAGATCTTTCCCTGGCGGGAACACTGAAGCTTTCTTT. This sequence joins TRBV6-6 and TRBJ1-1; D gene unclear. Between the trimmed V and J ends, which lost 6 bases and 1 base, there was a span of 15 bases. The CDR3 spans 15 residues. Germline lookup yields CDR1 MNHNY and CDR2 SVGAGI (reference sequence).

The rearrangement links TRBV5-5 to TRBJ2-1; TRBD2 aligns across 9 bases. The CDR3 has 17 amino acids. The germline gives CDR1 SGHKS, CDR2 YYEKEE (reference sequence). V lost 0 bases, J lost 5 bases, and 9 bases stayed unmatched. Written as DNA, the CDR3 is TGTGCCAGCAGCTTGGGTGGCGGGGGGGCTAGGGACAATGAGCAGTTCTTC. Amino acids: CASSLGGGGARDNEQFF.

The V gene is TRBV11-2, the J gene TRBJ2-7; a possible D gene is TRBD1 (5 bases). The CDR3 extends over 12 amino acids. The V and J ends lost 4 bases and 7 bases respectively, with 11 bases between them. Germline-derived CDR1 and CDR2 are SGHAT and FQNNGV. This CDR3 reads CASSCQGFEQYF. As DNA, the CDR3 is TGTGCCAGCAGCTGTCAGGGCTTTGAGCAGTACTTC. The complete variable domain, with remaining parts taken from reference TRBV11-2 and TRBJ2-7, reads EAGVAQSPRYKIIEKRQSVAFWCNPISGHATLYWYQQILGQGPKLLIQFQNNGVVDDSQLPKDRFSAERLKGVDSTLKIQPAKLEDSAVYLCASSCQGFEQYFGPGTRLTVT.

This clone was seen only once. The CDR3: CASSLPSGTSGEVADTQYF. The CDR3 coding sequence is TGTGCCAGCAGTCTACCATCCGGGACTAGCGGGGAAGTCGCAGATACGCAGTATTTT. The chain is built from TRBV7-9 and TRBJ2-3, with 13 bases matching TRBD2. The ends lost 6 bases at V and 4 bases at J; junction bases unmatched: 16. Germline V gives CDR1 SEHNR, CDR2 FQNEAQ (reference sequence). The CDR3 has 19 amino acids.

This clone was seen just once. In DNA, the CDR3 is TGTGCCAGCAGCCAAGGTGACAGGGTAAGCAATCAGCCCCAGCATTTT. Its translation: CASSQGDRVSNQPQHF. This chain uses TRBV4-2 with TRBJ1-5; 7 nucleotides agree with TRBD1. The CDR3 length is 16 residues. Looked up from germline, CDR1 is LGHNA and CDR2 is YNFKEQ. V dropped 1 base and J dropped 1; count of bases not matched to a gene: 4.

The chain recombines TRBV19 with TRBJ1-1; D is unclear. This CDR3 comprises 12 residues. Germline V CDR1 and CDR2: LNHDA, SQIVND (reference sequence). With 10 bases removed from V and 10 bases from J, the gap between germline ends came to 19 bases. Written as DNA, the CDR3 is TGTGCCACCCGTCAACACGCGGGAGCAGCTTTCTTT. Translated, it gives CATRQHAGAAFF.

This chain joins TRBV6-1 and TRBJ1-2, with 12 bases that match TRBD1. The CDR3 consists of 15 residues. From germline, CDR1 is MNHNS and CDR2 SASEGT. Trimming took 5 bases from V and 5 from J; bases not matched to a gene: 6. The CDR3 protein is CASSLPGQGAYGYTF. In DNA, the CDR3 is TGTGCCAGCAGTTTACCGGGACAGGGGGCATATGGCTACACCTTC.

This clone was counted once. This chain uses TRBV18 with TRBJ2-6, with D perhaps TRBD1 (5 bases). CDR1 and CDR2 (germline): KGHSH, LQKENI. This CDR3 has 17 amino acids. Trimming took off 0 bases at V and 4 bases at J, with 13 bases between the two ends. The CDR3 sequence is CASSPPSRGAGANVLTF. DNA of the CDR3: TGTGCCAGCTCACCACCTTCAAGGGGCGCGGGGGCCAACGTCCTGACTTTC.

As regards this clone: The germline gene is not matched at one end of the junction; a read error may be the cause. The chain has TRBV19 and TRBJ1-5; the match to TRBD1 covers 7 bases. The CDR3 covers 14 residues. Germline V CDR1 and CDR2: LNHDA, SQIVND (reference sequence). The chain's CDR3 is CVSSLTGNGQPQHF. The CDR3 DNA reads as TGTGTCAGTAGCCTGACAGGGAACGGTCAGCCCCAGCATTTT.

The chain carries TRBV19 and TRBJ2-5, with unresolved D. The CDR3 runs to 13 residues. V lost 2 bases and J lost 4, with 8 bases in between. Germline CDR1 and CDR2: LNHDA and SQIVND (reference sequence). Written as DNA, the CDR3 is TGTGCCAGTAGTATATCACTACCAGAGACCCAGTACTTC. Translated, it gives CASSISLPETQYF.

As to this clone: The germline gene is not matched at one end of the junction; a read error may be the cause. The chain joins TRBV6-5 to TRBJ2-5, with D possibly TRBD2 on 7 matching bases. CDR3 length: 13 residues. The germline CDR1 and CDR2 sequences are MNHEY and SVGAGI. CDR3 bases: TGCGGGACTTCAAGGGGGGGACAAGAGACCCAGTACTTC. This gives the protein CGTSRGGQETQYF.

The table lists this clone with a few counts. The chain recombines TRBV6-5 with TRBJ2-2; 7 nucleotides agree with TRBD1. This CDR3 spans 14 amino acids. V lost 7 bases and J lost 7; bases outside the gene matches: 9. Germline lookup yields CDR1 MNHEY and CDR2 SVGAGI. The CDR3, as DNA: TGTGCCAGCAATGGTAGGGGGCTGGTCGGGGAGCTGTTTTTT. Residues: CASNGRGLVGELFF.

This clone was seen only a few times. The gene calls are TRBV9 and TRBJ1-5; no clear D gene. V was clipped by 3 bases and J by 4 bases, with 8 bases between them. The V gene's germline CDR1 is SGDLS and CDR2 YYNGEE. This CDR3 is 13 amino acids long. For the CDR3, the DNA is TGTGCCAGCAGCGCCCTTCCTAATCAGCCCCAGCATTTT. It translates to CASSALPNQPQHF.

The chain uses TRBV29-1 and TRBJ1-5, with 7 bases aligning to TRBD1. With V trimmed by 6 bases and J by 3 bases, 5 bases remained unmatched. This CDR3 spans 13 amino acids. Germline V gene data show CDR1 as SQVTM and CDR2 as ANQGSEA. CDR3 in amino acids: CSVMQGVNQPQHF. CDR3 DNA sequence: TGCAGCGTAATGCAGGGGGTCAATCAGCCCCAGCATTTT.

The chain links TRBV19 to TRBJ2-3; 7 bases map to TRBD1. Germline trimming cut 3 bases from V and 4 bases from J; bases unmatched to any gene: 4. Germline V gives CDR1 LNHDA, CDR2 SQIVND (reference sequence). This CDR3 region has 14 residues. CDR3 coding DNA: TGTGCCAGTAGTATGGAACAGGGGCCAGATACGCAGTATTTT. Protein: CASSMEQGPDTQYF.

In this sample, this clone is large. The CDR3 spells CATQSPGGYTEAFF. CDR3 DNA sequence: TGTGCCACCCAGAGTCCAGGGGGCTATACTGAAGCTTTCTTT. V usage is TRBV6-1 and J usage is TRBJ1-1; 8 bases are a match to TRBD1. The CDR3 covers 14 residues. The ends lost 10 bases at V and 5 bases at J; junction bases unmatched: 12. Germline V gene lookup returns CDR1 MNHNS and CDR2 SASEGT.

This chain connects TRBV7-3 to TRBJ2-3, with 11 bases fitting TRBD2. V shed 2 bases and J 5 bases; nucleotides not matched to a gene: 3. The CDR3 covers 15 residues. Germline assignment: CDR1 SGHTA and CDR2 FQGTGA. CDR3 bases: TGTGCCAGCAGCTTAGGGACTAGCGGAAGAGATACGCAGTATTTT. Amino acid sequence: CASSLGTSGRDTQYF.